The 21 T cell receptor beta chains presented below share a single source sample, sequenced in a study of T-cell reconstitution after alpha-beta-depleted transplantation in children. The TCRbeta library was prepared with unique molecular identifiers. Using its own MiXCR run on the PCR reads, TCRdb lists one record per CDR3 protein. The repertoire includes under 300,000 distinct CDR3 sequences, 9.7% of them detected once, and roughly 5.1% sits in the top ten. The starting material was PBMCs from the stem cell graft donor, obtained from the stem cell graft. These TCRs come from a human donor who donated a stem cell graft to a child with SCID.

Points on this clonotype: Being one base from a much bigger clone, this may be a read error. This rearrangement joins TRBV5-6 to TRBJ2-2; D could derive from TRBD1 or TRBD2 (5 bases each). V was trimmed by 3 bases and J by 6 bases, leaving 21 bases between them. The CDR3 is 17 amino acids. Germline CDR1 reads SGHDT; CDR2 reads YYEEEE. The CDR3 here is CASSSGAGLRDAGELFF. The CDR3 bases are TGTGCCAGCAGCTCCGGGGCAGGCCTTCGTGACGCCGGGGAGCTGTTTTTT.

Regarding this clonotype: One end of the junction does not line up with germline, which may come from a read error. This chain connects TRBV5-1 to TRBJ2-6; 7 bases are shared with TRBD1. The CDR3 runs to 16 residues. Germline values: CDR1 SGHRS, CDR2 YFSETQ. CDR3 sequence (DNA): TGCGCCAGCAGCGGACAGGCTCCTTCTGGGACCAACGTCCTGACTTTC. Its protein is CASSGQAPSGTNVLTF. The variable domain in full, with the rest retrieved from reference TRBV5-1 and TRBJ2-6, is KAGVTQTPRYLIKTRGQQVTLSCSPISGHRSVSWYQQTPGQGLQFLFEYFSETQRNKGNFPGRFSGRQFSNSRSEMNVSTLELGDSALYLCASSGQAPSGTNVLTFGAGSRLTVL.

This clonotype was counted many times. This chain links TRBV3-1 with TRBJ1-6; 9 nucleotides align to TRBD1. This CDR3 has 17 amino acids. Looked up from germline, CDR1 is LGHDT and CDR2 is YNNKEL (reference sequence). V gave up 1 base and J gave up 6 bases; unmatched junction bases: 7. This CDR3 reads CASSQVSLDRGNSPLHF. CDR3 sequence (DNA): TGTGCCAGCAGCCAAGTAAGTTTGGACAGGGGTAATTCACCCCTCCACTTT.

This clonotype appeared many times. The V call is TRBV20-1, the J call TRBJ2-7; D unresolved. The CDR3 consists of 12 residues. V lost 1 base and J 3 bases, leaving 7 bases between the germline ends. Germline V gives CDR1 DFQATT, CDR2 SNEGSKA (reference sequence). This CDR3 is CSARGPFYEQYF. The CDR3 region has the DNA TGCAGTGCTAGAGGGCCGTTCTACGAGCAGTACTTC.

The chain couples TRBV5-1 to TRBJ2-7, with unresolved D. CDR3 length equals 15 residues. In germline, CDR1 is SGHRS, CDR2 YFSETQ. V lost 3 bases and J lost 3, with 16 bases in between. The CDR3 region has the DNA TGCGCCAGCAGCTATGGCGCGCAAGAGTTCTACGAGCAGTACTTC. Translated: CASSYGAQEFYEQYF.

Concerning this clonotype itself: A much larger clone lies a single base off, so this may be a read error. The chain uses TRBV7-9 and TRBJ1-2; no reliable D call. The germline V gene has CDR1 SEHNR and CDR2 FQNEAQ (reference sequence). The CDR3 is made up of 14 amino acids. This chain's CDR3 is CASSFSEGYYGDTF. The CDR3, as DNA: TGTGCCAGCAGCTTTTCGGAAGGATACTATGGCGACACCTTC.

This clonotype was counted many times. V usage is TRBV7-2 and J usage is TRBJ2-5; 10 bases line up with TRBD1. This CDR3 comprises 15 residues. Germline V gene sequence: CDR1 SGHTA, CDR2 FQGNSA. After removal of 3 bases from V and 5 bases from J, the junction contained 6 bases not matched to a gene. CDR3 protein: CASSFQGDRGETQYF. Here the CDR3 DNA reads TGTGCCAGCAGCTTTCAGGGGGACAGGGGTGAGACCCAGTACTTC.

This clonotype has ten or more counts. V usage is TRBV5-1 and J usage is TRBJ2-1, with 8 bases lining up with TRBD2. This CDR3 is 15 amino acids long. V gave up 0 bases and J gave up 8 bases; unmatched junction bases: 7. The germline gives CDR1 SGHRS, CDR2 YFSETQ. The CDR3 DNA reads TGCGCCAGCAGCTTGGCGAGCGGGGGTCCCTATGAGCAGTTCTTC. This sequence encodes CASSLASGGPYEQFF.

This clonotype was counted many times. The CDR3 DNA follows: TGTGCCAGCAGCTCCTCAGGGGAAACCTACGAGCAGTACTTC. This sequence encodes CASSSSGETYEQYF. The chain links TRBV5-6 to TRBJ2-7; D might be TRBD1 (6 bases). Germline CDR1 SGHDT, CDR2 YYEEEE. V was pared by 3 bases and J by 2 bases, with 12 bases between. The CDR3 is 14 amino acids.

V is TRBV4-2 and J is TRBJ2-5; TRBD1 agrees at 8 bases. The V gene end was trimmed by 1 base and the J gene end by 5 bases; junction bases not matched to a gene: 0. The CDR3 loop spans 13 amino acids. Germline V gene sequence: CDR1 LGHNA, CDR2 YNFKEQ. The CDR3: CASSQGTGETQYF. The DNA of the CDR3 is TGTGCCAGCAGCCAAGGGACAGGGGAGACCCAGTACTTC.

This clonotype was counted ten times or more. The chain joins TRBV6-2 or TRBV6-3 to TRBJ2-7; D gene uncertain. There are 14 residues in the CDR3. The V gene's germline CDR1 is MNHEY and CDR2 SVGEGT. The V gene lost 6 bases and the J gene lost 2 bases, with 14 bases spanning the gap. CDR3 sequence (DNA): TGTGCCAGCAGCAATAGCAACCCCCCCTACGAGCAGTACTTC. Translation: CASSNSNPPYEQYF.

Many counts were recorded for this clonotype. The gene calls are TRBV7-2 and TRBJ2-1; 7 positions agree with TRBD2. Germline CDR1 SGHTA, CDR2 FQGNSA. Unmatched junction bases numbered 8, after V lost 4 bases and J lost 2 bases. This CDR3 is 16 amino acids long. The CDR3 DNA is TGTGCCAGCAGCTCCAGAGGACTAGACGCCTACAATGAGCAGTTCTTC. Its protein is CASSSRGLDAYNEQFF.

The sample holds many counts of this clonotype. V is TRBV5-1 and J is TRBJ1-2; maybe TRBD1 (5 bases). Germline assignment: CDR1 SGHRS and CDR2 YFSETQ. The CDR3 has 16 residues. Between the trimmed V and J ends, which lost 3 bases and 8 bases, there was a span of 23 bases. CDR3 in DNA: TGCGCCAGCAGCTCGGGGGTCAGGAATCGCGCAGGCGGCTACACCTTC. Amino acid sequence: CASSSGVRNRAGGYTF.

Many counts were recorded for this clonotype. The rearrangement joins TRBV12-3 or TRBV12-4 to TRBJ2-4, with 9 bases that match TRBD1. J lost 2 bases, V lost 5 bases, and 7 bases had no gene match. The CDR3 is 16 amino acids. CDR3 DNA sequence: TGTGCCAGCAGTCCCGGACAGGGGACGACCAAAAACATTCAGTACTTC. Translation: CASSPGQGTTKNIQYF.

The table lists this clonotype with many counts. This chain links TRBV9 with TRBJ2-7; 10 positions match TRBD2. The V gene end was trimmed by 3 bases and the J gene end by 6 bases; junction bases not matched to a gene: 12. The length of the CDR3 is 16 residues. Germline assignment: CDR1 SGDLS and CDR2 YYNGEE. CDR3: CASSASLAGAVFEQYF. In DNA form, the CDR3 reads TGTGCCAGCAGCGCTTCTCTAGCGGGGGCGGTCTTCGAGCAGTACTTC.

Regarding this clonotype: This is likely a read error, given that the CDR3 carries no conserved phenylalanine or tryptophan at its end. The chain couples TRBV29-1 to TRBJ1-1, with a weak D call TRBD1 (5 bases). The V and J ends lost 7 bases and 2 bases respectively, with 11 bases between them. Germline V gene data show CDR1 as SQVTM and CDR2 as ANQGSEA. The CDR3 is made up of 12 amino acids. The chain's CDR3 is CSGRRGNTEAFY. The CDR3 DNA sequence: TGCAGCGGGAGAAGGGGAAACACTGAAGCTTTCTAT.

This clonotype was counted many times. The chain couples TRBV5-1 to TRBJ2-5, with 7 bases fitting TRBD1. The trim removed 3 bases at V and 2 bases at J, leaving 7 bases unmatched. CDR1 SGHRS and CDR2 YFSETQ come from the germline V gene. CDR3 length equals 15 residues. DNA for the CDR3: TGCGCCAGCAGCTCAGGGACAGCGATTCAAGAGACCCAGTACTTC. Translation: CASSSGTAIQETQYF.

This clonotype was seen repeatedly, ten times or more. The V and J genes are TRBV5-6 and TRBJ1-1, with TRBD1 as a possible D gene (5 bases). V was pared by 0 bases and J by 13 bases, with 19 bases between. This CDR3 spans 14 amino acids. Germline CDR1 is SGHDT and CDR2 is YYEEEE. The CDR3 DNA is TGTGCCAGCAGCTTGGGTATCGGGGCCCAGGGAGTTTTCTTT. It specifies CASSLGIGAQGVFF.

This clonotype was counted at least ten times. The gene calls are TRBV29-1 and TRBJ1-1; 7 nucleotides line up with TRBD1. Trimming removed 5 bases from V and 1 base from J; junction bases left unmatched: 4. Germline V CDR1 and CDR2: SQVTM, ANQGSEA. This CDR3 comprises 13 residues. The CDR3 nucleotides are TGCAGCGTTCGGACAGGAGGGAACACTGAAGCTTTCTTT. Translating it yields CSVRTGGNTEAFF.

The V and J genes are TRBV25-1 and TRBJ2-3, with 8 bases lining up with TRBD2. Trimming removed 1 base from V and 5 bases from J; junction bases left unmatched: 8. This CDR3 is 16 amino acids long. Per germline, CDR1 MGHDK and CDR2 SYGVNS. The CDR3 sequence: CASSESGGGGGDTQYF. The CDR3 nucleotides read TGTGCCAGCAGTGAATCGGGGGGGGGCGGGGGAGATACGCAGTATTTT.

This clonotype was seen repeatedly, ten times or more. V usage is TRBV12-3 or TRBV12-4 and J usage is TRBJ2-7; the D gene could be TRBD1 or TRBD2 (5 bases each). The CDR3 is 14 amino acids. V was cut by 6 bases and J by 3 bases, with 15 bases left in between. CDR3 region: CASSPGPGSYEQYF. For the CDR3, the DNA is TGTGCCAGCAGCCCTGGGCCAGGGAGCTACGAGCAGTACTTC.